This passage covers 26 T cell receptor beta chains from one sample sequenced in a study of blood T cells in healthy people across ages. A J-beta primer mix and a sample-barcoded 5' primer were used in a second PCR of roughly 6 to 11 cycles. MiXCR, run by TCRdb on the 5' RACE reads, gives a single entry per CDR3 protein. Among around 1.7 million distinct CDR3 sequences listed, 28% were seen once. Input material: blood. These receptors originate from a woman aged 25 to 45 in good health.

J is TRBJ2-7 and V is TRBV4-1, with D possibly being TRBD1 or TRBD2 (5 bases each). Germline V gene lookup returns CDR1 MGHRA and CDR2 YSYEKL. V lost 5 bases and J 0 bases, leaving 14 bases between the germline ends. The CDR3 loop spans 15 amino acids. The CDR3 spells CASSKGTDSSYEQYF. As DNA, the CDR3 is TGCGCCAGCAGCAAAGGGACCGATAGCTCCTACGAGCAGTACTTC.

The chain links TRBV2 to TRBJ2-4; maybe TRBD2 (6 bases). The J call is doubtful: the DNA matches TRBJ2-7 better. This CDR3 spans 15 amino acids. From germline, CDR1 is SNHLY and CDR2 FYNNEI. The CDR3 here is CASSESAGPSYEQYF. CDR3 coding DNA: TGTGCCAGCAGTGAATCGGCGGGGCCCTCCTACGAGCAGTACTTC.

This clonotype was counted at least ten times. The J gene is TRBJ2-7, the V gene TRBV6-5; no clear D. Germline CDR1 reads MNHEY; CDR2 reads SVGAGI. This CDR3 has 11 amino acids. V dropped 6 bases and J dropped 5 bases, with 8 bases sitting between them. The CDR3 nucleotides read TGTGCCAGCAGGCGAGACAACGAGCAGTACTTC. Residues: CASRRDNEQYF.

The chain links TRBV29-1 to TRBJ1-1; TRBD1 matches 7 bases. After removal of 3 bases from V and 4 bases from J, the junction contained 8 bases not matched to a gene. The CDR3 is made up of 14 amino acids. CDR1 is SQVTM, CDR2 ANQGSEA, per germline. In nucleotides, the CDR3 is TGCAGCGTTGAGGGGCAGGGGGTGGTCACTGAAGCTTTCTTT. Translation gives CSVEGQGVVTEAFF.

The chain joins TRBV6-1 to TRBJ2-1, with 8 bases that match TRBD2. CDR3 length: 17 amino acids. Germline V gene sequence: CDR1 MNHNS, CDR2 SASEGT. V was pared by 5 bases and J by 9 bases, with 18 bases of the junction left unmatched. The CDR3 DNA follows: TGTGCCAGCAGTCGGGGACTAGTGGGAGCTCGGTCCGGTGAGCAGTTCTTC. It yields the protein CASSRGLVGARSGEQFF.

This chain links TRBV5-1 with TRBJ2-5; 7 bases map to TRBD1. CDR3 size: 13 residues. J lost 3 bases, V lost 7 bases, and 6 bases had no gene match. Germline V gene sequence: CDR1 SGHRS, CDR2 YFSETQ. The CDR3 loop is CASARTGEETQYF. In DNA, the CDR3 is TGCGCCAGCGCAAGAACAGGGGAAGAGACCCAGTACTTC.

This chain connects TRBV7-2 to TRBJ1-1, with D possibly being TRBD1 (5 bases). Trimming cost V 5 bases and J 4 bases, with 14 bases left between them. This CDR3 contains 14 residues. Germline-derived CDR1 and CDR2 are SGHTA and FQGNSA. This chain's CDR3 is CASSLGTPGTEAFF. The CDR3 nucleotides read TGTGCCAGCAGCCTCGGGACTCCGGGCACTGAAGCTTTCTTT.

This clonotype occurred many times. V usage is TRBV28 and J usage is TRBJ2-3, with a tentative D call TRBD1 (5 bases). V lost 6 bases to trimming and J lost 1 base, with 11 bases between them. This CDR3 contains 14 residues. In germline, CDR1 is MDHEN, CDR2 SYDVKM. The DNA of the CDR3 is TGTGCCAGCAGGGGGCCCCTTGGCACAGATACGCAGTATTTT. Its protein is CASRGPLGTDTQYF.

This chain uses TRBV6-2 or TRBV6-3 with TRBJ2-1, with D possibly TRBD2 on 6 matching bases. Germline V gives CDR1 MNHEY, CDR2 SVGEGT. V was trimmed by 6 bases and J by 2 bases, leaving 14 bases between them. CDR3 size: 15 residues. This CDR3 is CASRGGDSPYNEQFF. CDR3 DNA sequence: TGTGCCAGCAGAGGAGGGGACTCTCCCTACAATGAGCAGTTCTTC.

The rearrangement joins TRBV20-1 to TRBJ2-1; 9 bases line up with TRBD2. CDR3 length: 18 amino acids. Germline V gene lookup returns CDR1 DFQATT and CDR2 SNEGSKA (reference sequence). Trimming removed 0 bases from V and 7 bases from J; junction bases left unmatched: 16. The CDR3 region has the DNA TGCAGTGCTAGAGATCCGAGGAGGCGGGGGGGCATTTCGAATGAGCAGTTCTTC. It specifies CSARDPRRRGGISNEQFF.

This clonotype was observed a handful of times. This CDR3 is CASSRTGPGQYF. CDR3 in DNA: TGTGCCAGCAGTAGGACAGGACCCGGGCAGTACTTC. V usage is TRBV27 and J usage is TRBJ2-5; 7 bases are shared with TRBD1. V lost 5 bases to trimming and J lost 11 bases; unmatched junction nucleotides: 8. CDR3 length equals 12 residues. The V gene's germline CDR1 is MNHEY and CDR2 SMNVEV (reference sequence).

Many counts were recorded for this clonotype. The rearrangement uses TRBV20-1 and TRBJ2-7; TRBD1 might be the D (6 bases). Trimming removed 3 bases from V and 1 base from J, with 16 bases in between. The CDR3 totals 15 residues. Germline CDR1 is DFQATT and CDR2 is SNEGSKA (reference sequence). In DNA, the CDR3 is TGCAGTGCTAGGGGGGCTAACGGGGCATCCTACGAGCAGTACTTC. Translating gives CSARGANGASYEQYF.

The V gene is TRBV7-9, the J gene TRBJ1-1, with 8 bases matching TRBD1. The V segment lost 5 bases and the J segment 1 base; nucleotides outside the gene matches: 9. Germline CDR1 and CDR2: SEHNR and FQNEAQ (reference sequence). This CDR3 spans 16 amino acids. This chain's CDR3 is CASSPKRDRRNTEAFF. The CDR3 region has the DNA TGTGCCAGCAGCCCCAAGCGGGACAGGAGGAACACTGAAGCTTTCTTT.

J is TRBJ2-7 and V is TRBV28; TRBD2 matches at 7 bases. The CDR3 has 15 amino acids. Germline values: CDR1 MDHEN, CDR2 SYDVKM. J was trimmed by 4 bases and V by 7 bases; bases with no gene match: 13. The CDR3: CASKSQGGGRYEQYF. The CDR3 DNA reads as TGTGCCAGCAAGTCCCAGGGCGGGGGAAGATACGAGCAGTACTTC.

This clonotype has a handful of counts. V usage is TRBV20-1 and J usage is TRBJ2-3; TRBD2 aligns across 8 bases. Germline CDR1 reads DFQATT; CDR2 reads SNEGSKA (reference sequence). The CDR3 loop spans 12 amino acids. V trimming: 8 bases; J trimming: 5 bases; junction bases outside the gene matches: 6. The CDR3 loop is CSFSGAGDTQYF. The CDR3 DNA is TGCAGTTTTAGCGGGGCGGGAGATACGCAGTATTTT.

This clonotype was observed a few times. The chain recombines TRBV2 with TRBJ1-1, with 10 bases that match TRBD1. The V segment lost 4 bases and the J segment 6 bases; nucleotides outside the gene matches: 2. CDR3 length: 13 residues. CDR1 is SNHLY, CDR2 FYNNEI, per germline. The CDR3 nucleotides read TGTGCCAGCAGTGTTGACAGGGGGCCTGAAGCTTTCTTT. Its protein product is CASSVDRGPEAFF.

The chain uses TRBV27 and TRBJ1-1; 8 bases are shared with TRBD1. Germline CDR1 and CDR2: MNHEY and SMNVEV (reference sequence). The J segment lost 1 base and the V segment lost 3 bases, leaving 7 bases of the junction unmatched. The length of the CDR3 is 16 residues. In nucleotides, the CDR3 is TGTGCCAGCAGTTTCCTAACAGGGGGGGGGAACACTGAAGCTTTCTTT. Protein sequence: CASSFLTGGGNTEAFF.

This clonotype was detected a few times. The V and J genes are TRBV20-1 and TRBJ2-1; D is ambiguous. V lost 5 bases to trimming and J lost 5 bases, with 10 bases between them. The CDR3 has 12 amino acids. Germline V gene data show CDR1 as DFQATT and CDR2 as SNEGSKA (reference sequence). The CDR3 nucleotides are TGCAGTGCTCCTAGGCTTAACAATGAGCAGTTCTTC. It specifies CSAPRLNNEQFF.

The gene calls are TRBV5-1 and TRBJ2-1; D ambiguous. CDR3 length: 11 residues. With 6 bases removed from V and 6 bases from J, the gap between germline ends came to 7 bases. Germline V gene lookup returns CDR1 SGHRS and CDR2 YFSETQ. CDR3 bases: TGCGCCAGCAAGAATAGCAATGAGCAGTTCTTC. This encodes CASKNSNEQFF.

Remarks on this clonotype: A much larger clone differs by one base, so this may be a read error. For the CDR3, the DNA is TGCAGTGCCGCCGCTTCGATGGATGGTGAGCAGTACTTC. Its protein product is CSAAASMDGEQYF. This sequence joins TRBV20-1 and TRBJ2-4; D remains unclear. The CDR3 runs 13 residues. The V and J ends lost 6 bases and 13 bases respectively, with 22 bases between them. CDR1 and CDR2 (germline): DFQATT, SNEGSKA (reference sequence).

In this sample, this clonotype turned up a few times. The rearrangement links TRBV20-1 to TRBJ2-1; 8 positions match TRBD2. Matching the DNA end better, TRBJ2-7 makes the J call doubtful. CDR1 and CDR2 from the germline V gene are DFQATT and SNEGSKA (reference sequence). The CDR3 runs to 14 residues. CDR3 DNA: TGCAGCGGTCGTGGCGGGGGGACATACAATGAGCAGTACTTC. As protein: CSGRGGGTYNEQYF.

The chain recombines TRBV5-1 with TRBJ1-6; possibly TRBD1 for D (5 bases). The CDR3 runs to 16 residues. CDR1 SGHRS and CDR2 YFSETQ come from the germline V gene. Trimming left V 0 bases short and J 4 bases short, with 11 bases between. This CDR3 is CASSLEVTEYNSPLHF. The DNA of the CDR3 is TGCGCCAGCAGCTTGGAGGTGACAGAGTATAATTCACCCCTCCACTTT.

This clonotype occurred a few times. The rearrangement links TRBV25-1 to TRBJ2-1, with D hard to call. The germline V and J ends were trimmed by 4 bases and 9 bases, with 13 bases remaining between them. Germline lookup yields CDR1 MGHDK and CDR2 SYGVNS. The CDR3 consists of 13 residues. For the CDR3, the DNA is TGTGCCAGCAGTGGGACCGCCGGCCGTGAGCAGTTCTTC. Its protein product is CASSGTAGREQFF.

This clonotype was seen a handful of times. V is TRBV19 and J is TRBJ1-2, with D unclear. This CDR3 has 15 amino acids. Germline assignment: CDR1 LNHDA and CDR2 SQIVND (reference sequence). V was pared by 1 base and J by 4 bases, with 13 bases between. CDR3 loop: CASSIGPTAAYGYTF. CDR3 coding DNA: TGTGCCAGTAGTATAGGCCCAACAGCGGCCTATGGCTACACCTTC.

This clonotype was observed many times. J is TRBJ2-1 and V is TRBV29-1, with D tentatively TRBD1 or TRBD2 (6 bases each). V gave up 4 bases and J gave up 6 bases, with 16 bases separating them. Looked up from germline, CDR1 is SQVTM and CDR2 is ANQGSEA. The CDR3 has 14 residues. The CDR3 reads CSVVRAEGGNEQFF. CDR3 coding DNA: TGCAGCGTTGTCAGAGCGGAGGGGGGCAATGAGCAGTTCTTC.

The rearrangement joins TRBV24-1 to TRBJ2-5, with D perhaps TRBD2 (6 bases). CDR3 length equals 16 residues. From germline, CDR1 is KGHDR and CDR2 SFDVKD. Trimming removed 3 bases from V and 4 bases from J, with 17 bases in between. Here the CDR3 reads CATSDGGLIPRETQYF. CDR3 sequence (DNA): TGTGCCACCAGTGATGGGGGACTGATACCTCGAGAGACCCAGTACTTC.